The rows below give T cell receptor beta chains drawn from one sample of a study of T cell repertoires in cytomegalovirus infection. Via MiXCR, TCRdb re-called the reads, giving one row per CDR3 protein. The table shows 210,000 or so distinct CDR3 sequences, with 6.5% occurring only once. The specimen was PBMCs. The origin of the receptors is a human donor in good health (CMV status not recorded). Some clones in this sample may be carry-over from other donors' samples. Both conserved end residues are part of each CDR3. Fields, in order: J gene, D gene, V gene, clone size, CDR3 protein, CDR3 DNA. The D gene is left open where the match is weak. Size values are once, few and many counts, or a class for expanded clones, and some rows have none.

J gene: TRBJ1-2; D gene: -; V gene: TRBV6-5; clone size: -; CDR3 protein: CASSYSAARPYGYTF; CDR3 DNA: TGTGCCAGCAGTTATTCAGCCGCTCGGCCTTATGGCTACACCTTC
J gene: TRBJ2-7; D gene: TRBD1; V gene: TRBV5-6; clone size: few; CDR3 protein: CASSFRGQYEQYF; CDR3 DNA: TGTGCCAGCAGCTTCAGGGGGCAATACGAGCAGTACTTC
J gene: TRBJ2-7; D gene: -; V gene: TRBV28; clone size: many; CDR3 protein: CASSFPGGQREYEQYF; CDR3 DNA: TGTGCCAGCAGTTTCCCCGGGGGCCAAAGAGAATACGAGCAGTACTTC
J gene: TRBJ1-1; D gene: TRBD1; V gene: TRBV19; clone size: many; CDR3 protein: CASTPVPGGRMNTEAFF; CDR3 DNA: TGTGCCAGTACCCCAGTCCCAGGGGGGCGGATGAACACTGAAGCTTTCTTT
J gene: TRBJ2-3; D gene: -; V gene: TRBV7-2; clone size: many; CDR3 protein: CASSLEIGRRDTQYF; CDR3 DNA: TGTGCCAGCAGCTTAGAAATCGGTCGTAGGGATACGCAGTATTTT
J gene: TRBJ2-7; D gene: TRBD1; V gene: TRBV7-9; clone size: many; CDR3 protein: CASSLEQGYYEQYF; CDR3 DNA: TGTGCCAGCAGCTTAGAACAGGGGTACTACGAGCAGTACTTC
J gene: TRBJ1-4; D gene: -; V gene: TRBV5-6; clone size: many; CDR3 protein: CASSSGQGYEKLFF; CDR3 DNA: TGTGCCAGCAGTTCCGGGCAGGGATATGAAAAACTGTTTTTT
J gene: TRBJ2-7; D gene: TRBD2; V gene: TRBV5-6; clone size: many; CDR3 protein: CASSLGLADYEQYF; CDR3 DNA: TGTGCCAGCAGCTTGGGACTAGCGGACTACGAGCAGTACTTC
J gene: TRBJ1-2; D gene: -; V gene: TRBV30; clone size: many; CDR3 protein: CAWKGLNYGYTF; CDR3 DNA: TGTGCCTGGAAGGGGTTGAACTATGGCTACACCTTC
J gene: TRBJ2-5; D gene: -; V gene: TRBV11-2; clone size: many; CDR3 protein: CASSLLPRPETQYF; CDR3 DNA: TGTGCCAGCAGCTTACTCCCCCGGCCGGAGACCCAGTACTTC